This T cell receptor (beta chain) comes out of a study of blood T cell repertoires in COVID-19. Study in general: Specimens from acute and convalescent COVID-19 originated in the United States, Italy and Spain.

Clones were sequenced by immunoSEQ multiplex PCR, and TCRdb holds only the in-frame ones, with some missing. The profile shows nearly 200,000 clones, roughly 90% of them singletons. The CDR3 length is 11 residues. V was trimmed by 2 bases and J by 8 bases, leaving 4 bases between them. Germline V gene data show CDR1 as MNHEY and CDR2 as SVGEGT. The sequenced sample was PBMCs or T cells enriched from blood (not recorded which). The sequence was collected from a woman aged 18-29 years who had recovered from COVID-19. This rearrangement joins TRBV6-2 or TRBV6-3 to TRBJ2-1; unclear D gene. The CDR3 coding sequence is TGTGCCAGCAGTTACCCCGATGAGCAGTTCTTC. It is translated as CASSYPDEQFF.